This T cell receptor (beta chain) was sequenced in a study of Ad26.COV2.S vaccination and SARS-CoV-2 variants. On the study more broadly: The COV1001 Ad26.COV2.S trial arm included the donor. Each vaccinee took Ad26.COV2.S intramuscularly, once or twice 56 days apart. Study observations and caveats: Spike-specific CD8+ and CD4+ T cell responses reportedly showed substantial breadth after vaccination.

Generated by immunoSEQ multiplex PCR, the TCRdb table keeps only in-frame clones and is missing some. Of about 320,000 clones listed, approximately 86% are singletons. The CDR3 is 16 amino acids. Germline CDR1 reads SGHVS; CDR2 reads FQNEAQ. Trimming at V came to 4 bases and at J to 4 bases, leaving 8 bases not matched to a gene. As to treatment: some 20 received Ad26.COV2.S at low or high dose, single or two shots; about five received placebo; per-sample allocation not given. Day 63 after the first vaccine or placebo injection was the time point for sampling. This clone was recorded once. Antigen: not known.

The specimen was peripheral blood, collected in a trial of Ad26.COV2.S vaccine versus placebo. The TCR sequence derives from a person aged 18 to 65 who received the Ad26.COV2.S COVID-19 vaccine or a placebo. The chain carries TRBV7-8 and TRBJ1-2; TRBD1 matches 11 bases. The CDR3 spells CASSSPGDRGFYGYTF. CDR3 sequence (DNA): TGTGCCAGCAGCTCCCCCGGGGACAGGGGGTTCTATGGCTACACCTTC.